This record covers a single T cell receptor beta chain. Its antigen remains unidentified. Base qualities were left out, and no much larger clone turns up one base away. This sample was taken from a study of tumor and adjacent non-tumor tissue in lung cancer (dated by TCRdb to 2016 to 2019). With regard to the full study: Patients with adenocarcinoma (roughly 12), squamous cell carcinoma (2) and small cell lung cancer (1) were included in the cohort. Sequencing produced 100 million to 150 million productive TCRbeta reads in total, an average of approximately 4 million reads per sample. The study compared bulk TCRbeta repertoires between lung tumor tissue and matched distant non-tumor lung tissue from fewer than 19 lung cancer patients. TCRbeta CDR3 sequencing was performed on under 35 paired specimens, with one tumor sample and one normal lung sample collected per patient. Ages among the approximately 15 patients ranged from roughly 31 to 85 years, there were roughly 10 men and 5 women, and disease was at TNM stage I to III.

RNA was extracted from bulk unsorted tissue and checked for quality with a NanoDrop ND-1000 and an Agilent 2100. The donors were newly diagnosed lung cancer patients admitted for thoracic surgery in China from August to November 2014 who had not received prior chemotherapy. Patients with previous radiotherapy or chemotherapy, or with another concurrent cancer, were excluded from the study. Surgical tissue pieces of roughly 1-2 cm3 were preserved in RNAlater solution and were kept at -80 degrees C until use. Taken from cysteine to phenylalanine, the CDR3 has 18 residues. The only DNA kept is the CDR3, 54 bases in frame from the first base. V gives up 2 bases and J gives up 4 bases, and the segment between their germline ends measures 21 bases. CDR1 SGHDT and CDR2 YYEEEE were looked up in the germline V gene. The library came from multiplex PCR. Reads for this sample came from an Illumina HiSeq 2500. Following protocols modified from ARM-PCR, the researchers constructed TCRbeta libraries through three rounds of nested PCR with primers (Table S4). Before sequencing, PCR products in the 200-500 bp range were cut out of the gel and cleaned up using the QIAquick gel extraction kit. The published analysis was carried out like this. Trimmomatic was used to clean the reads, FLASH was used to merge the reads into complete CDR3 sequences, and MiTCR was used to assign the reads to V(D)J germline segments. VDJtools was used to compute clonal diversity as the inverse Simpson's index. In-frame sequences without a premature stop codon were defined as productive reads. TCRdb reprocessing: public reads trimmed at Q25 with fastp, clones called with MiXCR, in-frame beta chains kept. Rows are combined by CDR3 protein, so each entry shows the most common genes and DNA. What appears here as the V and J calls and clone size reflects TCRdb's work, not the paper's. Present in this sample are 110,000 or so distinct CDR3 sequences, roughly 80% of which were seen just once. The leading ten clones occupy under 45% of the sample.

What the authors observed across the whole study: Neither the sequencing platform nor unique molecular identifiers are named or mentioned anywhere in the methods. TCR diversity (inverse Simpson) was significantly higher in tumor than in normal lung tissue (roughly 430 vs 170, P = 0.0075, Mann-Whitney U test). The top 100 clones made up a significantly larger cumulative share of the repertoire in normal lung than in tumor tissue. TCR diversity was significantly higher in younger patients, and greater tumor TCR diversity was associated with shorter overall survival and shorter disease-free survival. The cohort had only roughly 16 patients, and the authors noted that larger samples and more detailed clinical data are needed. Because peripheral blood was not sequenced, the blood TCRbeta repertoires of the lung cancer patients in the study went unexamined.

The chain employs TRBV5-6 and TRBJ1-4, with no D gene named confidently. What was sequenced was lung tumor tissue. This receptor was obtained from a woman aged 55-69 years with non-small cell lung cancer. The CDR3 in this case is CASSFRFVDPGINEKLFF. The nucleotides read TGTGCCAGCAGCTTTAGATTTGTTGATCCGGGGATTAATGAAAAACTGTTTTTT.